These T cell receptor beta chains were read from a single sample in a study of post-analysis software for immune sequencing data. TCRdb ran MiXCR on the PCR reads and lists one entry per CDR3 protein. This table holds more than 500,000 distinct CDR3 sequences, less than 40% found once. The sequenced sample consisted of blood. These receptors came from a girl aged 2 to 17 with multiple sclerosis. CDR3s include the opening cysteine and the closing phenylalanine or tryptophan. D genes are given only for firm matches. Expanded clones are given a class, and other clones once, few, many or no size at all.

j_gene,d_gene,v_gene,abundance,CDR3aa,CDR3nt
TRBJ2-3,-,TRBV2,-,CASSDGGASTDTQYF,TGTGCCAGCAGTGACGGAGGGGCTAGCACAGATACGCAGTATTTT
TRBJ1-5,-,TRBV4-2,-,CASSLRGSNQPQHF,TGTGCCAGCAGCTTACGGGGTAGCAATCAGCCCCAGCATTTT
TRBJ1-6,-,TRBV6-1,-,CASTQGSSPLHF,TGTGCCAGCACACAGGGTTCTTCACCCCTCCACTTT
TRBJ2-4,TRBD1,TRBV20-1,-,CGAWNQGAGEQYF,TGCGGTGCTTGGAATCAGGGGGCTGGGGAGCAGTACTTC
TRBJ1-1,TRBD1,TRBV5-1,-,CASSLGGQGKTEAFF,TGCGCCAGCAGCTTGGGGGGACAGGGAAAGACTGAAGCTTTCTTT
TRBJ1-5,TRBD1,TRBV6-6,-,CASSYFGTAGNQPQHF,TGTGCCAGCAGTTATTTTGGGACAGCGGGCAATCAGCCCCAGCATTTT
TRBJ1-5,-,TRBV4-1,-,CASSQNLYSNQPQHF,TGCGCCAGCAGCCAAAACCTCTACAGCAATCAGCCCCAGCATTTT
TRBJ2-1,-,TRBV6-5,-,CASRPGPRSEQFF,TGTGCCAGCAGACCCGGGCCAAGGAGTGAGCAGTTCTTC
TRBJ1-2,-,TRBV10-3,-,CAIVAEGVKGGYTF,TGTGCCATCGTGGCCGAAGGAGTCAAGGGTGGCTACACCTTC
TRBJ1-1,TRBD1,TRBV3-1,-,CASSHFLVTGETEAFF,TGTGCCAGCAGCCACTTTCTCGTGACAGGGGAGACTGAAGCTTTCTTT
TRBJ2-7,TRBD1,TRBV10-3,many,CAISERGQGAIFYYEQYF,TGTGCCATCAGTGAGCGGGGACAGGGGGCGATTTTTTACTACGAGCAGTACTTC
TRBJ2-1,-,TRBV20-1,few,CSAIPNDGVYNEQFF,TGCAGTGCTATACCTAATGACGGGGTCTACAATGAGCAGTTCTTC
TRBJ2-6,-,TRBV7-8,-,CASSLSSGASPSSGANVRTF,TGTGCCAGCAGCTTGAGTTCTGGGGCTAGCCCTAGCTCTGGGGCCAACGTCCGGACTTTC
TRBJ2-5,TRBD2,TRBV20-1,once,CSARDQAGGQETQYF,TGCAGTGCTAGAGATCAAGCGGGGGGTCAAGAGACCCAGTACTTC
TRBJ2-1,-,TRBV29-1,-,CSARTAYNEQFF,TGCAGCGCTCGGACAGCTTACAATGAGCAGTTCTTC
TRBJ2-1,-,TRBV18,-,CASSPLNRAPSNEQFF,TGTGCCAGCTCACCACTGAACAGGGCCCCAAGCAATGAGCAGTTCTTC
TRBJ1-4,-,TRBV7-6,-,CASNLRASGAAMGAEKLFF,TGTGCCAGCAACCTCAGGGCCTCAGGCGCTGCGATGGGGGCTGAAAAACTGTTTTTT
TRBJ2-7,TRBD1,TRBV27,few,CASSDDRGELNEQYF,TGTGCCAGCAGTGATGACAGGGGTGAATTAAACGAGCAGTACTTC
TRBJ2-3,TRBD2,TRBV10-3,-,CAISESRAGGTDTQYF,TGTGCCATCAGTGAGTCGAGAGCGGGGGGGACAGATACGCAGTATTTT
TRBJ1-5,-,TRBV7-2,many,CASSYPGGNQPQHF,TGTGCCAGCAGCTACCCAGGGGGCAATCAGCCCCAGCATTTT
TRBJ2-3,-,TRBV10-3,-,CAIREPLSTDTQYF,TGTGCCATCAGGGAGCCCCTGAGCACAGATACGCAGTATTTT
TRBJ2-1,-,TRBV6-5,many,CASRAVPNEQFF,TGTGCCAGCAGAGCAGTGCCCAATGAGCAGTTCTTC
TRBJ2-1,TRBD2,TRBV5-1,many,CARRGSRSYNEQFF,TGCGCCAGGCGGGGGTCGAGATCCTACAATGAGCAGTTCTTC
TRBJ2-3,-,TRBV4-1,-,CASSQDSGGSVTDTQYF,TGCGCCAGCAGCCAAGATTCCGGGGGCAGTGTCACAGATACGCAGTATTTT